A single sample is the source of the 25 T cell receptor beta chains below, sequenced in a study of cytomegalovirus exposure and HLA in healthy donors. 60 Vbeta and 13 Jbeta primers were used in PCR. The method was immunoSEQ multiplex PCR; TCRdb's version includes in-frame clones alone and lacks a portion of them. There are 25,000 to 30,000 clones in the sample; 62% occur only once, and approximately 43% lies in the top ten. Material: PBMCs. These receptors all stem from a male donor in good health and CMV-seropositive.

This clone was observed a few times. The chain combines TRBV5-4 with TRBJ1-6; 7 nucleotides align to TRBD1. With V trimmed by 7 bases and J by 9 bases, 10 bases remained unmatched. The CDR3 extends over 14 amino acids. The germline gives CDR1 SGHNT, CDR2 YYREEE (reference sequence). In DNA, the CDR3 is TGTGCCAGCGGGCCCGGGACAGTCGGTTCACCCCTCCACTTT. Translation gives CASGPGTVGSPLHF.

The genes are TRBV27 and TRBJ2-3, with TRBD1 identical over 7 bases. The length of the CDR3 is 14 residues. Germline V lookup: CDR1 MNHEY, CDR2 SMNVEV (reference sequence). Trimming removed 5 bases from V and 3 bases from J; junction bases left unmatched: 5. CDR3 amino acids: CASSRNRGTDTQYF. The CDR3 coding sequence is TGTGCCAGCAGTCGAAACAGGGGAACAGATACGCAGTATTTT.

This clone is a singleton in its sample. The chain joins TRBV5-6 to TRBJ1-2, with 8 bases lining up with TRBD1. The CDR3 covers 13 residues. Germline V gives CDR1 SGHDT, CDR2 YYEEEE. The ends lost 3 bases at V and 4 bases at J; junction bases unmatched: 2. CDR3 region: CASSSGGSYGYTF. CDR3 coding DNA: TGTGCCAGCAGCTCAGGGGGCAGCTATGGCTACACCTTC.

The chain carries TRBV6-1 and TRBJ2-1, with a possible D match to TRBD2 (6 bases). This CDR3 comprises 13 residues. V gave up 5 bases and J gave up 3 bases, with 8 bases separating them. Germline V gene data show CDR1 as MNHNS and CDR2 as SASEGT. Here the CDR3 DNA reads TGTGCCAGCAGTCGGACTATCTACAATGAGCAGTTCTTC. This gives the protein CASSRTIYNEQFF.

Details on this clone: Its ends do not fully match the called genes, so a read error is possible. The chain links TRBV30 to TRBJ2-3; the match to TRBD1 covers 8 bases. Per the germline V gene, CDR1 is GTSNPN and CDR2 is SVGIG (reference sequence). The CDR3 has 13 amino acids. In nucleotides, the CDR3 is TGTGCCTGGAGTGTACAGGGGGGAGAGACGAAGAATTTT. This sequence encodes CAWSVQGGETKNF.

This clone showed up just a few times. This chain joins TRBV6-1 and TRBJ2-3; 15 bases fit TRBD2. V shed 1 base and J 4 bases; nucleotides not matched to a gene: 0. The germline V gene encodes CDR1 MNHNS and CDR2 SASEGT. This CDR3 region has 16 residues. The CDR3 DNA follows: TGTGCCAGCAGTGAAGGGACTAGCGGGGGGGCAGATACGCAGTATTTT. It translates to CASSEGTSGGADTQYF.

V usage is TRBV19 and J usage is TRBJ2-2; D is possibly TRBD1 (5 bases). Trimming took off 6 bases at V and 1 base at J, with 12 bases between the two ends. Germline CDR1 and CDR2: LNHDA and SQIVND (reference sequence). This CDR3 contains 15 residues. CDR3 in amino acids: CASSSGYGNTGELFF. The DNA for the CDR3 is TGTGCCAGTAGCTCAGGGTACGGGAACACCGGGGAGCTGTTTTTT.

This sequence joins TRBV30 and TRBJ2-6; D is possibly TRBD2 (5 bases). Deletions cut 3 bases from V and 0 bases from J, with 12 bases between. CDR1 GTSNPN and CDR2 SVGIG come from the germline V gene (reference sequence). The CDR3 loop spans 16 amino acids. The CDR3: CAWSAPRVSGANVLTF. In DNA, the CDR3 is TGTGCCTGGAGCGCCCCGCGGGTCTCTGGGGCCAACGTCCTGACTTTC.

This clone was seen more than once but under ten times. Here the CDR3 reads CASSFGTGQYF. The CDR3 coding sequence is TGTGCCAGCAGCTTCGGGACAGGACAGTACTTC. The rearrangement links TRBV7-2 to TRBJ2-7, with 8 positions matching TRBD1. Germline V gene sequence: CDR1 SGHTA, CDR2 FQGNSA. Unmatched junction bases numbered 2, after V lost 3 bases and J lost 10 bases. CDR3 length equals 11 residues.

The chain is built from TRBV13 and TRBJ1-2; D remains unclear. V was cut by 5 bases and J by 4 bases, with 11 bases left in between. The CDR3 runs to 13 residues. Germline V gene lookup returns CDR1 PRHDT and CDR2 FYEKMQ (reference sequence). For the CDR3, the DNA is TGTGCCAGCAGCCGGGGTCAAAGCTATGGCTACACCTTC. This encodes CASSRGQSYGYTF.

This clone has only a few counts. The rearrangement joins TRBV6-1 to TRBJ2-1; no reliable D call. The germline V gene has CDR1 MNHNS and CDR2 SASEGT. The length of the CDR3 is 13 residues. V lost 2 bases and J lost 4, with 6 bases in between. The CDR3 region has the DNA TGTGCCAGCAGTGAACTAGTTTACAATGAGCAGTTCTTC. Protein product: CASSELVYNEQFF.

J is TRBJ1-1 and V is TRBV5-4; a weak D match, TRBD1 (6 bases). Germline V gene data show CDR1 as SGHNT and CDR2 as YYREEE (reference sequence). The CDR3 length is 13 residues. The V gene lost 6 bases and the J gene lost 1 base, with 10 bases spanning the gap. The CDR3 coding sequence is TGTGCCAGCAAAGGACAGTGGAACACTGAAGCTTTCTTT. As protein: CASKGQWNTEAFF. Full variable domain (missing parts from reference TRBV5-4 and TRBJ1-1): ETGVTQSPTHLIKTRGQQVTLRCSSQSGHNTVSWYQQALGQGPQFIFQYYREEENGRGNFPPRFSGLQFPNYSSELNVNALELDDSALYLCASKGQWNTEAFFGQGTRLTVV.

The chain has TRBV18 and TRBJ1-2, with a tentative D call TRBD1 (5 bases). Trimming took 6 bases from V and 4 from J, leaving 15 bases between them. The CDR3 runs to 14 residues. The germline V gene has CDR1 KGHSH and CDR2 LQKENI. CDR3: CASSLDTLIYGYTF. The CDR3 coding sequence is TGTGCCAGCTCTTTGGACACCCTGATCTATGGCTACACCTTC.

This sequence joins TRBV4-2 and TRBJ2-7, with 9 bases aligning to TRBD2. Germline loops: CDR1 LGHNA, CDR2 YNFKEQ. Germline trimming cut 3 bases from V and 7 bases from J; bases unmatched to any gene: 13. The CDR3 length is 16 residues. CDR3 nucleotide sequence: TGTGCCAGCAGCCAGGAGACTAGCGGAGGAGCGGGGGAGCAGTACTTC. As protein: CASSQETSGGAGEQYF.

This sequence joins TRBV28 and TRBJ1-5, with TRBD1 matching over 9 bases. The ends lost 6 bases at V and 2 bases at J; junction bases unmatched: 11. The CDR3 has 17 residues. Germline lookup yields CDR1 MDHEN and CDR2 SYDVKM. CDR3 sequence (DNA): TGTGCCAGCAGGCCTCGACAGGGGGTTATTGGCAATCAGCCCCAGCATTTT. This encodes CASRPRQGVIGNQPQHF.

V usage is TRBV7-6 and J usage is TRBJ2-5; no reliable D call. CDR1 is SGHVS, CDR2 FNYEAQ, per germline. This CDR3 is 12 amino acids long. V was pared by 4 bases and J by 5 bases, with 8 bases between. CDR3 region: CASSSPRETQYF. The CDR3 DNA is TGTGCCAGCAGCTCCCCCCGGGAGACCCAGTACTTC.

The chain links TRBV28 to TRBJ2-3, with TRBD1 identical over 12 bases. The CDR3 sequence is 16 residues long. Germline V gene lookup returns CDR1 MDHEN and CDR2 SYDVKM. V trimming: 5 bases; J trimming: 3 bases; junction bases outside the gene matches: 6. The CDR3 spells CASSPEGQGATDTQYF. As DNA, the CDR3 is TGTGCCAGCAGTCCGGAGGGACAGGGGGCAACAGATACGCAGTATTTT.

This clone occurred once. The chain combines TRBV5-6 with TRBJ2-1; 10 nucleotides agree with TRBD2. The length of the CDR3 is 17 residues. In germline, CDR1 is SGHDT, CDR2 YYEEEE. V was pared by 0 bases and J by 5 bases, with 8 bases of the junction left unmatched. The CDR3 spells CASSLGTSGLDNNEQFF. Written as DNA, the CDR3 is TGTGCCAGCAGCTTGGGGACTAGCGGACTAGATAACAATGAGCAGTTCTTC. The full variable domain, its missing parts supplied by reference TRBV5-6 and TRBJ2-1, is DAGVTQSPTHLIKTRGQQVTLRCSPKSGHDTVSWYQQALGQGPQFIFQYYEEEERQRGNFPDRFSGHQFPNYSSELNVNALLLGDSALYLCASSLGTSGLDNNEQFFGPGTRLTVL.

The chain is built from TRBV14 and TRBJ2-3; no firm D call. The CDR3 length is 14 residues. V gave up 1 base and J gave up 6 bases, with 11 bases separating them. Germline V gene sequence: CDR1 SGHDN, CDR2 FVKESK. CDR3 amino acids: CASSQVTTWDTQYF. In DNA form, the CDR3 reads TGTGCCAGCAGCCAAGTTACTACGTGGGATACGCAGTATTTT.

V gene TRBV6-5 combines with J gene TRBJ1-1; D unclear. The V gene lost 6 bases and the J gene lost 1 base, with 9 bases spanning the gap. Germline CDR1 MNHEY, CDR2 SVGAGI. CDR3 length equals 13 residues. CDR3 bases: TGTGCCAGCAGCCCACTAGGGAACACTGAAGCTTTCTTT. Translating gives CASSPLGNTEAFF.

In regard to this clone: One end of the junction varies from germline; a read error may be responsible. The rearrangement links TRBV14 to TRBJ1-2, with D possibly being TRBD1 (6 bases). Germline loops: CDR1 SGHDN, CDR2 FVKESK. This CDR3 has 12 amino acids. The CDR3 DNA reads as TGTGCCAGCAGCCAAGGTTCAGGGGCGAGGCACTTC. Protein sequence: CASSQGSGARHF.

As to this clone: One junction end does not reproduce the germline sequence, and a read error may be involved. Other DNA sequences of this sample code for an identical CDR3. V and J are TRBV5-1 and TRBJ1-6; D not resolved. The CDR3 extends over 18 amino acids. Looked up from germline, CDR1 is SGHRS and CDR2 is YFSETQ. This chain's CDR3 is CASSLGSGYIDYNSPLHF. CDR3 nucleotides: TGCGCCAGCAGCTTGGGGTCCGGGTACATAGACTATAATTCCCCCCTCCACTTT.

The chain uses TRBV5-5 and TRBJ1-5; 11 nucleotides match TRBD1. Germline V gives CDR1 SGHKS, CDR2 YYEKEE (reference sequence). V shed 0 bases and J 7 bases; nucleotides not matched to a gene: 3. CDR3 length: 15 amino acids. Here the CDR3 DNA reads TGTGCCAGCAGCTTGGGCCGGACAGGGGGCCAGCCCCAGCATTTT. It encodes CASSLGRTGGQPQHF.

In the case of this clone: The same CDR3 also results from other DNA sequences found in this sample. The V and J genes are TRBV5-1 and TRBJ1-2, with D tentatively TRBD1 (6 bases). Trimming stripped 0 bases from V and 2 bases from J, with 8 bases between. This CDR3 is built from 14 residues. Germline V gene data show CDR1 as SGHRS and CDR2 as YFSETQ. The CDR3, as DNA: TGCGCCAGCAGCTTGGACAGGGCAAACTATGGCTACACCTTC. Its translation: CASSLDRANYGYTF.

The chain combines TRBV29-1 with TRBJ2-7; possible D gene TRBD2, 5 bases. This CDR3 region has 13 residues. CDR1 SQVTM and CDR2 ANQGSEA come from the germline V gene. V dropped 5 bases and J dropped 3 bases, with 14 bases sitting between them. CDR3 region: CSVNKGVGYEQYF. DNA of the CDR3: TGCAGCGTTAACAAGGGAGTGGGCTACGAGCAGTACTTC.